This T cell receptor beta chain was obtained from a study of blood T cell repertoires in COVID-19 (dated by TCRdb to 2020 to 2021). For the wider study: Samples covering the acute and convalescent phases of COVID-19 were provided by collaborators in the United States, Italy and Spain. The prospective study material was composed of cDNA or gDNA derived from T cells, B-cell-depleted T cells, or PBMCs. The dataset comprised deeply sampled blood TCRbeta repertoires from subjects exposed to, actively infected with, or recovered from COVID-19. The repertoires were made available in a free public database intended to serve as a resource for research on the immune response to SARS-CoV-2. Samples came from the ongoing ImmuneRACE study (first 160 participants) plus 1,254 subjects from 6 global collaborators. Nearly every sample came with metadata listing a de-identified subject ID, COVID-19 status, age in years and sex. Where HLA class I and class II types were available, the types were taken from metadata supplied by the sample provider, not from assay-based typing.

Broader findings and caveats from the paper: How much clinical and demographic metadata was included differed by source and by participant, and the metadata was provided uncurated.

The germline V end is reduced by 3 bases and the J end by 2 bases; junction bases left unmatched: 12. CDR1 SGDLS and CDR2 YYNGEE are derived from the germline V gene. The CDR3 runs 17 amino acids, cysteine and phenylalanine included. Kept here is only the CDR3 DNA, which spans 51 bases and is read in frame from base 1. TCRbeta CDR3 regions were amplified from genomic DNA using the immunoSEQ Assay, a bias-controlled multiplex PCR. The paper's processing steps were these. Within the assay, amplification of reference gene primers was used to estimate how many nucleated cells each sample contained. To quantify the absolute abundance of each unique TCRbeta CDR3 rearrangement, sequence reads were collapsed and filtered. For each sample, productive Simpson clonality was calculated by taking the square root of Simpson's diversity index across productive rearrangements. TCRdb's version of the immuneACCESS table is confined to in-frame rearrangements and falls short of the full clone set. An unresolved V gene accounts for under half of the shortfall where checked; the remainder is of unknown origin. That table is the source of V, J and clone size, and D and trimming were worked out from the DNA. Within this sample are approximately 130,000 clones, with more than 80% of them counted one time only. The ten biggest clones cover around 4.7% of the sample.

Each collaborating institution followed its own protocols to collect whole blood in K2EDTA tubes. For TCRbeta analysis, collaborators shipped samples in one of three forms: frozen whole blood, isolated PBMCs, or DNA extracted from either of those sample types. In its sample, this clone was seen once. Its antigen is currently not known. No quality values exist for individual bases; no much larger clone is one base distant. The sequence joins TRBV9 to TRBJ2-5; 8 bases in between match TRBD1. The sequencing sample was made of peripheral blood. This sequence originates from a human donor in a cohort sampled during active COVID-19. Here is the DNA: TGTGCCAGCAGCGCCCCCGCCCGGGACAGGCTACAAGAGACCCAGTACTTC. This encodes CASSAPARDRLQETQYF.